This T cell receptor (beta chain) is from a study of molecular identifiers for immune sequencing clone quantification. With listed TCR primers and previously described methods, bulk TCR libraries were prepared. MiXCR was run by TCRdb on the PCR reads, yielding one entry per CDR3 protein. The table lists approximately 40,000 distinct CDR3 sequences, about a quarter of them singletons. In the sort, naive CD8 T cells were defined as CD8+CD4-CCR7+CD45RA+. Findings and caveats of the study: Whereas clones above 20 RNA copies held under 1% of naive-cell molecules, they held over 99% of effector molecules. Spiked Jurkat TCR RNA originating from one cell could reportedly be identified amid more than 800,000 naive cells.

The CDR3 totals 14 residues. V lost 9 bases to trimming and J lost 9 bases; unmatched junction nucleotides: 9. This clonotype was detected many times. Its antigen is currently unknown. The receptor was derived from a human donor in good health. Some libraries in this study had Jurkat cell RNA spiked in. V usage is TRBV12-3 or TRBV12-4 and J usage is TRBJ2-3; 13 nucleotides line up with TRBD2. Sequencing input: naive CD8+ T cells from blood, with Jurkat cell RNA spiked in. Subset described: FACS-sorted CD8+CD4-CCR7+CD45RA+ naive T cells. DNA for the CDR3: TGTGCCAGTCTGGGAGGACTAGCGGGAGACACGCAGTATTTT. Its translation: CASLGGLAGDTQYF.